This T cell receptor (beta chain) derives from a study of post-analysis software for immune sequencing data. At the level of the study: The patients showed relapsing-remitting, secondary progressive and progressive-relapsing multiple sclerosis courses. Whole-study findings and limits: TRBV5-6, TRBV5-1 and TRBV20-1 belonged to a set of roughly five TRBV segments that were more frequent in patients than controls.

Trimming at V came to 2 bases and at J to 8 bases, leaving 19 bases not matched to a gene. Germline assignment: CDR1 LGHDT and CDR2 YNNKEL (reference sequence). This CDR3 has 19 residues. The TCR beta cDNA libraries contained unique molecular identifiers. Each CDR3 protein is one row after TCRdb ran MiXCR on the PCR reads. The sample records about 820,000 distinct CDR3 sequences, approximately 53% being singletons. In the case of this clonotype: Its antigen is still unknown.

The sequencing sample was made of blood. This TCR derives from a girl aged 10-17 years with multiple sclerosis. This chain uses TRBV3-1 with TRBJ2-1, with TRBD2 identical over 9 bases. The CDR3 reads CASSQRLGTSGGNMDEQFF. CDR3 DNA: TGTGCCAGCAGCCAAAGACTGGGAACGAGCGGGGGGAATATGGATGAGCAGTTCTTC.